The 30 T cell receptor beta chains presented below share a single source sample, sequenced in a study of early T cells in non-severe SARS-CoV-2 infection. TCRdb reprocessed the 5' RACE reads with MiXCR, giving one entry per CDR3 protein. The table shows 80,000 or so distinct CDR3 sequences, with approximately 12% occurring only once. The sequenced sample was whole blood. These receptors all come from an adult who was a healthcare worker with PCR-confirmed SARS-CoV-2 infection or an uninfected control (not recorded which).

This clonotype was picked up many times. The genes are TRBV21-1 and TRBJ2-7; TRBD1 is taken as the D call from the table, unchecked against the DNA. TRBV21-1 is a known pseudogene. The CDR3 is made up of 15 amino acids. Here the CDR3 DNA reads TGTGCCAGCAGCAACCCCGACAGGGGCAACTACGAGCAGTACTTC. It translates to CASSNPDRGNYEQYF.

This clonotype was seen a handful of times. The rearrangement links TRBV28 to TRBJ2-7; D is possibly TRBD1 (6 bases). CDR3 size: 15 residues. Germline assignment: CDR1 MDHEN and CDR2 SYDVKM. With 1 base removed from V and 5 bases from J, the gap between germline ends came to 15 bases. Here the CDR3 reads CASSLLGTLSHEQYF. The CDR3 coding sequence is TGTGCCAGCAGTTTATTGGGGACACTATCTCACGAGCAGTACTTC.

In this sample, this clonotype turned up a few times. The chain combines TRBV4-1 with TRBJ1-5; D gene unclear. The V gene lost 1 base and the J gene lost 2 bases, with 9 bases spanning the gap. CDR1 is MGHRA, CDR2 YSYEKL, per germline. This CDR3 comprises 15 residues. CDR3 loop: CASSQVASGNQPQHF. CDR3 sequence (DNA): TGCGCCAGCAGCCAAGTGGCCTCGGGCAATCAGCCCCAGCATTTT.

This clonotype occurred many times. The V and J genes are TRBV9 and TRBJ2-3, with D unclear. V gave up 4 bases and J gave up 7 bases, with 7 bases separating them. CDR1 SGDLS and CDR2 YYNGEE come from the germline V gene. The CDR3 spans 11 residues. This CDR3 is CASSLGYTQYF. In nucleotides, the CDR3 is TGTGCCAGCAGCTTGGGGTATACGCAGTATTTT.

The V call is TRBV30, the J call TRBJ2-7; D is undetermined. This CDR3 region has 14 residues. The germline gives CDR1 GTSNPN, CDR2 SVGIG (reference sequence). The ends were cut back, 5 bases at V and 2 bases at J, with 16 bases in the middle. Here the CDR3 reads CAWGKGRPTYEQYF. The DNA of the CDR3 is TGTGCCTGGGGCAAGGGTCGGCCGACCTACGAGCAGTACTTC.

The chain recombines TRBV11-2 with TRBJ1-1, with D uncertain. The CDR3 runs 13 residues. Looked up from germline, CDR1 is SGHAT and CDR2 is FQNNGV. The V and J ends lost 4 bases and 8 bases respectively, with 14 bases between them. The CDR3 sequence: CASSSYQSAEAFF. The DNA for the CDR3 is TGTGCCAGCAGCTCCTACCAATCGGCGGAAGCTTTCTTT.

The rearrangement joins TRBV7-3 to TRBJ2-2; TRBD1 aligns across 10 bases. After removal of 5 bases from V and 3 bases from J, the junction contained 3 bases not matched to a gene. This CDR3 contains 15 residues. CDR1 and CDR2 from the germline V gene are SGHTA and FQGTGA. CDR3 amino acids: CASSLDRGDTGELFF. The CDR3 DNA reads TGTGCCAGCAGCCTGGACAGGGGGGACACCGGGGAGCTGTTTTTT. Full variable domain (outside the CDR3, taken from reference TRBV7-3 and TRBJ2-2): GAGVSQTPSNKVTEKGKYVELRCDPISGHTALYWYRQSLGQGPEFLIYFQGTGAADDSGLPNDRFFAVRPEGSVSTLKIQRTERGDSAVYLCASSLDRGDTGELFFGEGSRLTVL.

This clonotype has more than one count but fewer than ten. The J gene is TRBJ2-7, the V gene TRBV7-2; 7 bases agree with TRBD2. The CDR3 covers 14 residues. V lost 1 base, J lost 4 bases, and 4 bases stayed unmatched. Per the germline V gene, CDR1 is SGHTA and CDR2 is FQGNSA. CDR3 sequence reads: CASSLDSGLYEQYF. As DNA, the CDR3 is TGTGCCAGCAGCTTAGATAGCGGGCTTTACGAGCAGTACTTC.

The chain recombines TRBV7-6 with TRBJ1-5; TRBD1 agrees at 8 bases. This CDR3 contains 16 residues. V lost 5 bases, J lost 2 bases, and 8 bases stayed unmatched. In germline, CDR1 is SGHVS, CDR2 FNYEAQ. The CDR3, as DNA: TGTGCCAGCAGCCCTCAGGGGGCGTGGGGCAATCAGCCCCAGCATTTT. It is translated as CASSPQGAWGNQPQHF.

The CDR3 loop is CASSRGLTSGEQYF. The CDR3 DNA reads as TGTGCCAGCAGCCGTGGACTAACCTCCGGCGAGCAGTACTTC. This chain uses TRBV5-4 with TRBJ2-7; tentative D call: TRBD2 (6 bases). The CDR3 consists of 14 residues. Deletions cut 4 bases from V and 6 bases from J, with 17 bases between. Germline CDR1 and CDR2: SGHNT and YYREEE (reference sequence).

This clonotype was observed at least ten times. The chain carries TRBV3-1 and TRBJ2-7; unclear D gene. Germline CDR1 reads LGHDT; CDR2 reads YNNKEL (reference sequence). V was shortened by 1 base and J by 2 bases, with 3 bases between the two germline ends. CDR3 length: 12 amino acids. The CDR3, as DNA: TGTGCCAGCAGCCAAGCCGCCTACGAGCAGTACTTC. Protein sequence: CASSQAAYEQYF.

There are a few counts of this clonotype. The CDR3 protein is CASTEAGAYEQYF. CDR3 DNA sequence: TGTGCCAGCACTGAAGCGGGGGCCTACGAGCAGTACTTC. The genes are TRBV6-2 or TRBV6-3 and TRBJ2-7, with 8 positions matching TRBD2. Trimming removed 7 bases from V and 2 bases from J; junction bases left unmatched: 4. The V gene's germline CDR1 is MNHEY and CDR2 SVGEGT. The CDR3 is 13 amino acids.

V gene TRBV27 combines with J gene TRBJ1-2; no definite D call. Between the trimmed V and J ends, which lost 6 bases and 6 bases, there was a span of 14 bases. The length of the CDR3 is 13 residues. The V gene's germline CDR1 is MNHEY and CDR2 SMNVEV (reference sequence). CDR3 amino acids: CASSALSTDGYTF. The CDR3 DNA follows: TGTGCCAGCAGCGCCCTAAGTACGGATGGCTACACCTTC.

This clonotype has a count of ten or more. The chain employs TRBV20-1 and TRBJ2-7; D unclear. The V end was cut by 0 bases, the J end by 2 bases, with 8 bases between. The CDR3 runs to 13 residues. The germline gives CDR1 DFQATT, CDR2 SNEGSKA (reference sequence). CDR3: CSARDVQAYEQYF. The CDR3 nucleotides read TGCAGTGCTAGAGATGTTCAGGCCTACGAGCAGTACTTC.

Only a few counts were recorded for this clonotype. J is TRBJ1-5 and V is TRBV18, with no clear D. The V end lost 3 bases, the J end lost 4 bases, and 7 bases lay between the germline ends. Germline V CDR1 and CDR2: KGHSH, LQKENI. This CDR3 contains 13 residues. CDR3 in DNA: TGTGCCAGCTCACCCCAGGAGAATCAGCCCCAGCATTTT. It encodes CASSPQENQPQHF.

Only a few counts were recorded for this clonotype. The V call is TRBV6-1, the J call TRBJ2-1; 9 bases match TRBD2. This CDR3 comprises 13 residues. Trimming cost V 2 bases and J 16 bases; bases outside gene matches: 9. Germline V lookup: CDR1 MNHNS, CDR2 SASEGT. The CDR3 here is CASSEPKLAGSFF. As DNA, the CDR3 is TGTGCCAGCAGTGAACCTAAGCTAGCGGGATCCTTCTTC.

This clonotype was picked up a small number of times. V and J are TRBV27 and TRBJ2-2; 9 nucleotides line up with TRBD1. The CDR3 extends over 17 amino acids. CDR1 and CDR2 from the germline V gene are MNHEY and SMNVEV (reference sequence). V was pared by 1 base and J by 3 bases, with 6 bases of the junction left unmatched. The CDR3 here is CASSLFWDREYTGELFF. CDR3 bases: TGTGCCAGCAGTTTATTCTGGGACAGGGAGTACACCGGGGAGCTGTTTTTT.

Here the CDR3 DNA reads TGTGCCAGCAGTTTATTCCCGAGGGGGGCTTCTTATGGCTACACCTTC. Encoded protein: CASSLFPRGASYGYTF. The chain links TRBV28 to TRBJ1-2; perhaps TRBD1 as D (6 bases). Per the germline V gene, CDR1 is MDHEN and CDR2 is SYDVKM. Trimming stripped 1 base from V and 5 bases from J, with 17 bases between. CDR3 length equals 16 residues.

Turning to this clonotype: This may stem from a read error, because a much larger clone lies one nucleotide away. The V and J genes are TRBV7-2 and TRBJ2-1, with D uncertain. Germline CDR1 SGHTA, CDR2 FQGNSA. V was trimmed by 2 bases and J by 5 bases, leaving 4 bases between them. The CDR3 sequence is 12 residues long. CDR3 sequence: CASSLNHNEQFF. Here the CDR3 DNA reads TGTGCCAGCAGCTTAAATCACAATGAGCAGTTCTTC.

This clonotype was seen repeatedly, ten times or more. The genes are TRBV10-3 and TRBJ2-2; 15 bases are shared with TRBD2. CDR1 is ENHRY and CDR2 is SYGVKD in the germline V gene. The CDR3 contains 16 residues. After removal of 2 bases from V and 6 bases from J, the junction contained 1 base not matched to a gene. As DNA, the CDR3 is TGTGCCATCAGTGAGAGGACTAGCGGGAGGGCCGGGGAGCTGTTTTTT. Translated: CAISERTSGRAGELFF.

This clonotype was observed a few times. The chain is built from TRBV18 and TRBJ1-1; a weak D match, TRBD1 (5 bases). The CDR3 spans 16 residues. The germline V and J ends were trimmed by 2 bases and 3 bases, with 16 bases remaining between them. CDR1 and CDR2 (germline): KGHSH, LQKENI. The CDR3 DNA is TGTGCCAGCTCACCAACGCAGGCCGGGGGGGACACTGAAGCTTTCTTT. Its translation: CASSPTQAGGDTEAFF.

As DNA, the CDR3 is TGTGCCAGCAGAGCGGGAGCGCCACCCGAGCAGTACTTC. Protein product: CASRAGAPPEQYF. The chain combines TRBV27 with TRBJ2-7; TRBD2 matches 8 bases. The CDR3 has 13 residues. J gave up 6 bases and V 6 bases, and 7 bases lay outside the gene matches. CDR1 is MNHEY, CDR2 SMNVEV, per germline (reference sequence).

This clonotype was detected a few times. The genes are TRBV18 and TRBJ2-2, with 8 bases fitting TRBD1. This CDR3 is 15 amino acids long. Unmatched junction bases numbered 4, after V lost 3 bases and J lost 4 bases. Germline CDR1 KGHSH, CDR2 LQKENI. The CDR3 DNA follows: TGTGCCAGCTCACCTTTGGGACAGGTCACCGGGGAGCTGTTTTTT. Protein: CASSPLGQVTGELFF.

The J gene is TRBJ1-5, the V gene TRBV28, with D unresolved. V lost 3 bases, J lost 2 bases, and 8 bases lay in between. Germline CDR1 MDHEN, CDR2 SYDVKM. This CDR3 has 14 amino acids. The CDR3 DNA reads TGTGCCAGCAGTTTTTCTCACGGCAATCAGCCCCAGCATTTT. Translating it yields CASSFSHGNQPQHF.

V gene TRBV7-9 combines with J gene TRBJ2-3, with a weak D call TRBD2 (6 bases). The CDR3 contains 17 residues. The V gene's germline CDR1 is SEHNR and CDR2 FQNEAQ (reference sequence). The ends were cut back, 1 base at V and 5 bases at J, with 19 bases in the middle. CDR3 nucleotides: TGTGCCAGCAGCTTAGAGGGCCTAGTGGGAGCGGGAGATACGCAGTATTTT. Amino acids: CASSLEGLVGAGDTQYF.

The V gene is TRBV7-9, the J gene TRBJ2-2; TRBD2 is a possible D gene (5 bases). The CDR3 is 14 residues long. Trimming took 5 bases from V and 4 from J, leaving 11 bases between them. The V gene's germline CDR1 is SEHNR and CDR2 FQNEAQ (reference sequence). The CDR3 loop is CASSDRAATGELFF. In DNA, the CDR3 is TGTGCCAGCAGCGACCGAGCGGCCACCGGGGAGCTGTTTTTT.

CDR3 residues: CASSPRRTADYEQYF. Written as DNA, the CDR3 is TGTGCCAGCTCACCACGCCGGACAGCCGACTACGAGCAGTACTTC. V is TRBV18 and J is TRBJ2-7, with a possible D match to TRBD1 (6 bases). V lost 1 base and J 3 bases, leaving 13 bases between the germline ends. Germline-derived CDR1 and CDR2 are KGHSH and LQKENI. The CDR3 loop spans 15 amino acids.

The chain recombines TRBV2 with TRBJ2-1, with D possibly TRBD1 on 6 matching bases. The V end was cut by 6 bases, the J end by 7 bases, with 10 bases between. CDR1 is SNHLY, CDR2 FYNNEI, per germline. CDR3 size: 12 residues. For the CDR3, the DNA is TGTGCCAGCAGAGGTCAGGGGAATGAGCAGTTCTTC. Amino acid sequence: CASRGQGNEQFF.

This clonotype was counted many times. The chain links TRBV28 to TRBJ2-7, with D possibly TRBD2 on 5 matching bases. V was shortened by 1 base and J by 0 bases, with 7 bases between the two germline ends. CDR1 is MDHEN, CDR2 SYDVKM, per germline. The CDR3 has 14 amino acids. For the CDR3, the DNA is TGTGCCAGCAGTTTATCGGGGAGCTCCTACGAGCAGTACTTC. It codes for CASSLSGSSYEQYF.

This chain uses TRBV24-1 with TRBJ2-1; D is unclear. CDR3 length: 13 amino acids. Germline values: CDR1 KGHDR, CDR2 SFDVKD. The V and J ends lost 3 bases and 10 bases respectively, with 12 bases between them. The CDR3 loop is CATSDPDGPEQFF. The DNA for the CDR3 is TGTGCCACCAGTGATCCTGACGGACCGGAGCAGTTCTTC.